This T cell receptor beta chain was found in a study of human T cells and chemical hapten exposure listed by TCRdb under 2021. Regarding the complete study: For sensitization, 2% DPC in acetone was applied to a roughly 2 cm by roughly 2 cm area of upper inner arm skin. Throughout the approximately 23-week study period, patients were also given weekly therapeutic DPC doses on the scalp. Patch testing was done on the upper back using Finn chambers containing 0.01% DPC, and results were scored after 6 days according to International Contact Dermatitis Research Group standards. Alopecia areata with under or over 50% scalp involvement, alopecia totalis and alopecia universalis were represented in the patient cohort, which was mostly female. Libraries were pooled for sequencing, and per-sample TCR yields varied mainly because of small differences in library volumes within the pool. This study followed changes in the peripheral blood TCR repertoire in vivo during primary and secondary sensitization of alopecia patients to the hapten diphenylcyclopropenone (DPC). Blood samples were taken from patients before sensitization (week 0) and at 2, 6 and about 24 weeks after DPC sensitization. Nearly 30 alopecia patients gave blood for TCR sequencing at one to four time points (pre-sensitization, 2, 6 and 24 weeks). Broader findings and caveats from the paper: After repeated subsampling, the strength of the expansion versus patch-test correlation and the threshold at which it became significant changed. DPC sensitization did not change how many TCRs were above 1 in 1000 frequency, and no evidence was found of alterations in global repertoire structure. Patch test score was positively correlated with the number of PT1 expanded TCRs, with significance at thresholds 8, 16 and 32 but not at 4. Because all patients had alopecia, a presumed autoimmune disease, the immune response of the patients might differ from that of healthy individuals. Expanded TCRs formed significantly more large CDR3 similarity clusters than pre-sensitization or healthy control sets, consistent with antigen-driven responses.

Sample time point, as interpreted from the label and publication: pre-sensitization, week 0. The treatment or condition label for this specimen denotes: therapeutic diphenylcyclopropenone sensitization with weekly scalp DPC. At each patch-test visit, blood was drawn before the patch test was applied. To be eligible, patients had to be aged 18 to 70, diagnosed with alopecia and judged suitable for DPC therapy, while pregnant patients were excluded. Total RNA was extracted from unfractionated whole blood that had been collected in Tempus Blood RNA tubes. Receptor libraries were prepared by RACE. TCRdb shows the sequencer as NextSeq 500. During library preparation, unique molecular identifiers were attached to individual cDNA molecules so that TCRs could be counted in a quantitative, reproducible way. Each blood RNA sample was used to sequence both TCR alpha and TCR beta chains. The authors' pipeline ran thus. A median of roughly 99,000 TCRs per sample was observed, with a range of 23,224 to 690,600. V, J and CDR3 annotation of the TCR reads was carried out using the Decombinator software suite. For PS versus PT1 abundance plots, all samples were subsampled to the same number of TCRs (28,000). TCRs were defined as expanded if absent before sensitization and observed at least eight times at the 2-week time point. Starting from the raw public reads, TCRdb applied fastp trimming at Q25, assembled clones with MiXCR and retained in-frame beta chains. Rows merge per CDR3 protein into single entries with the most common DNA and genes. TCRdb's processing, not the study's, gives the V and J calls here. The sample table records 60,000 to 70,000 distinct CDR3 sequences; about 10% of these occur just once. Clones ranked in the top ten supply around 4.8% of the sample.

There are 14 amino acids in the CDR3, from cysteine to phenylalanine inclusive. The only DNA kept is the CDR3, 42 bases in frame from the first base. For CDR1 and CDR2, the germline V gene lists SQVTM and ANQGSEA. The V end gives up 6 bases and the J end 4 bases, leaving 9 bases in the junction not matched to a gene. This clonotype has more than one count but fewer than ten. Its cognate antigen has yet to be identified. No quality values exist for individual bases; no much larger clone is one base distant. The TCR comes from a woman aged 50 to 60 with alopecia areata. Some clones in this sample may be carry-over from other donors' samples. Specimen: whole blood, collected in connection with sensitization to the hapten diphenylcyclopropenone (DPC). The chain is encoded by TRBV29-1 joined to TRBJ2-7, and 10 junctional nucleotides match TRBD2. The CDR3 in this case is CSVVLAGNVYEQYF. DNA sequence: TGCAGCGTCGTACTAGCGGGGAATGTTTACGAGCAGTACTTC.